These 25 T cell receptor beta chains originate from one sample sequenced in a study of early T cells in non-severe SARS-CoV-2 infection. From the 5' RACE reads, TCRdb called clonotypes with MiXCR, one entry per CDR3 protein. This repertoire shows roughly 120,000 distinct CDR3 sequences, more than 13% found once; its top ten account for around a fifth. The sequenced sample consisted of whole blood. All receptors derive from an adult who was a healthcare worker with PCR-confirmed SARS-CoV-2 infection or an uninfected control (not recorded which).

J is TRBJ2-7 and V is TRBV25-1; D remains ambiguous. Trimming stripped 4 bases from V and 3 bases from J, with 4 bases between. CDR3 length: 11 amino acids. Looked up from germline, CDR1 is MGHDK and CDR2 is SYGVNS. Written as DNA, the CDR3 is TGTGCCAGCAGTGGGAACTACGAGCAGTACTTC. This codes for CASSGNYEQYF.

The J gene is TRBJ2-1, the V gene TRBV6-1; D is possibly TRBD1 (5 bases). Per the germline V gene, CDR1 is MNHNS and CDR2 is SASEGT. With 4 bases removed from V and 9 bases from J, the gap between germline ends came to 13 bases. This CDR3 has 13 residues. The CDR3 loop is CASSVVEQVEQFF. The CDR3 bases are TGTGCCAGCAGTGTAGTTGAACAGGTTGAGCAGTTCTTC.

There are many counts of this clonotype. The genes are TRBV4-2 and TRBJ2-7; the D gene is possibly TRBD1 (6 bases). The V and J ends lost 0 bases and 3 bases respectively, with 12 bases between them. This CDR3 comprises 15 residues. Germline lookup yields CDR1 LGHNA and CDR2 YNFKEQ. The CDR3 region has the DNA TGTGCCAGCAGCCAAGATGTACAGGGTCGCTACGAGCAGTACTTC. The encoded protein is CASSQDVQGRYEQYF.

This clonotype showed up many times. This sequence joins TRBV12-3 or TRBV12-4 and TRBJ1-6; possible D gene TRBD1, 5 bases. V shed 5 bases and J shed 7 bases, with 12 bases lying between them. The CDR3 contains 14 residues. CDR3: CASSPWDGNSPLHF. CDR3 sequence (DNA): TGTGCCAGCAGTCCTTGGGACGGAAATTCACCCCTCCACTTT.

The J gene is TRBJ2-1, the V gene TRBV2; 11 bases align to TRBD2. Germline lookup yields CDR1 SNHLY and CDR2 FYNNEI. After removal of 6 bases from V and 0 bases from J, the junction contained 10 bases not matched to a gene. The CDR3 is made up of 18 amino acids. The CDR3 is CASRDLAGGHNSYNEQFF. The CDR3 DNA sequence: TGTGCCAGCAGGGATCTAGCGGGGGGACACAACTCCTACAATGAGCAGTTCTTC.

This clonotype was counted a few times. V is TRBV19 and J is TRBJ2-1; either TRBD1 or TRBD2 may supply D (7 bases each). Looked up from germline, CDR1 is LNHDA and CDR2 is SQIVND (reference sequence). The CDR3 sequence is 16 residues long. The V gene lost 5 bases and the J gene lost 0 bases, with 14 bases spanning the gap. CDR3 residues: CASSYQGGSSYNEQFF. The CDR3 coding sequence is TGTGCCAGTAGTTATCAGGGGGGGAGCTCCTACAATGAGCAGTTCTTC.

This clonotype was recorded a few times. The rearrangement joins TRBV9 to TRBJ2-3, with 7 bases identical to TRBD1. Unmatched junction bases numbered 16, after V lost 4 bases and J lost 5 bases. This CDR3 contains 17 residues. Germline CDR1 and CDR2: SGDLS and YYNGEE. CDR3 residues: CASSPLGPGQRGDTQYF. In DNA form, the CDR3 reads TGTGCCAGCAGCCCCCTCGGGCCGGGACAGCGCGGAGATACGCAGTATTTT.

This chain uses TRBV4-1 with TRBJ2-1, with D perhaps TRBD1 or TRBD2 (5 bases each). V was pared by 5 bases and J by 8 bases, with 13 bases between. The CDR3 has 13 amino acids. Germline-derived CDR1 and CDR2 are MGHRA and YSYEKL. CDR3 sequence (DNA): TGCGCCAGCAGCGGACGTTGGGACCATGAGCAGTTCTTC. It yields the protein CASSGRWDHEQFF.

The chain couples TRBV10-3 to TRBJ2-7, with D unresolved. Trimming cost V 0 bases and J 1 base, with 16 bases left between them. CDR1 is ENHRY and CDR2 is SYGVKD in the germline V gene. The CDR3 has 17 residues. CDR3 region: CAISESPRALGSYEQYF. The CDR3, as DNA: TGTGCCATCAGTGAGTCACCGCGAGCCCTCGGATCCTACGAGCAGTACTTC.

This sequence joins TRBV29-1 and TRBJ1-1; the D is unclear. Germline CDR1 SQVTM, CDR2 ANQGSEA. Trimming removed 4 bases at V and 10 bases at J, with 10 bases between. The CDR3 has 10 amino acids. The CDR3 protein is CSVGLGSAFF. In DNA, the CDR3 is TGCAGCGTTGGGTTAGGGTCAGCTTTCTTT.

The CDR3 reads CASSPGQQETQYF. Written as DNA, the CDR3 is TGTGCCAGCTCACCGGGACAGCAAGAGACCCAGTACTTC. The chain recombines TRBV18 with TRBJ2-5; 7 nucleotides agree with TRBD1. Germline CDR1 KGHSH, CDR2 LQKENI. V lost 3 bases and J lost 2; bases outside the gene matches: 0. The CDR3 is 13 amino acids.

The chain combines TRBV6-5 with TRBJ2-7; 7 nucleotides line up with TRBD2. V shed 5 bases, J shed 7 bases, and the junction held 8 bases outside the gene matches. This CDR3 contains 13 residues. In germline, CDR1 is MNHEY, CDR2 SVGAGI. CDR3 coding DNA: TGTGCCAGCAGTCCCCCCCCGGGAGGTGAGCAGTACTTC. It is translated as CASSPPPGGEQYF.

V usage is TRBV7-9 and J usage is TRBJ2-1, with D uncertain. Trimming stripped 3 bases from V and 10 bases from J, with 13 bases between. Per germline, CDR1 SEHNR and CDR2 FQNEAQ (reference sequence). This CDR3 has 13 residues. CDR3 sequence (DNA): TGTGCCAGCAGCTTTTCGCGGCAGAGGGAGCAGTTCTTC. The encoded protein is CASSFSRQREQFF.

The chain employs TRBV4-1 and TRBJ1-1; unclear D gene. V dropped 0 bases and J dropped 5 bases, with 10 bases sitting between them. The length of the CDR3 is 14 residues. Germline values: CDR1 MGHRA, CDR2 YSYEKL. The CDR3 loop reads CASSQDPQSTEAFF. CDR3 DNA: TGCGCCAGCAGCCAAGATCCCCAGTCAACTGAAGCTTTCTTT.

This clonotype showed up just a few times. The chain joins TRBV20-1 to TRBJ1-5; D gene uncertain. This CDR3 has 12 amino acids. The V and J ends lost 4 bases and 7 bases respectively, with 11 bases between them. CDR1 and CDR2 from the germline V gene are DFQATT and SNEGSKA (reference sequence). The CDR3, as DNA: TGCAGTGCTAAATTGCGCTGCCAGCCCCAGCATTTT. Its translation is CSAKLRCQPQHF.

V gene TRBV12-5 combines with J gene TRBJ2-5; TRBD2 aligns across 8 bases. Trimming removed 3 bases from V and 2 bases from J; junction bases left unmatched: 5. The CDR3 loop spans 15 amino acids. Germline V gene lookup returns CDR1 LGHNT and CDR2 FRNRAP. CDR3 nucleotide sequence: TGTGCTAGTGGTTTTACCGGGACTAGACAAGAGACCCAGTACTTC. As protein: CASGFTGTRQETQYF.

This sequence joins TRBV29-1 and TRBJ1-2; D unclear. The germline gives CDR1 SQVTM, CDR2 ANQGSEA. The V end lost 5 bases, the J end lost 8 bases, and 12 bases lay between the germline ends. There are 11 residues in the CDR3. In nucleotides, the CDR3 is TGCAGCGTTCCGGGCCATGGGGGCTACACCTTC. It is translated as CSVPGHGGYTF.

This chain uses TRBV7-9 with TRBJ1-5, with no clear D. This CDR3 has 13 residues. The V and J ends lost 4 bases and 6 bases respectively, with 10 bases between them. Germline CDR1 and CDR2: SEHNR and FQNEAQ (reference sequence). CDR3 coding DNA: TGTGCCAGCAGCTACGGGGATGCTCAGCCCCAGCATTTT. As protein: CASSYGDAQPQHF.

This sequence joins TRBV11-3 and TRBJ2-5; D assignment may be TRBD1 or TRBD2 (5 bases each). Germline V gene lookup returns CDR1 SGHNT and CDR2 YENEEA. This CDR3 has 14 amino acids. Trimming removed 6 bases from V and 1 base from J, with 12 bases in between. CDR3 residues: CASSLGGGQETQYF. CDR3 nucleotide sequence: TGTGCCAGCAGTCTTGGTGGGGGCCAAGAGACCCAGTACTTC.

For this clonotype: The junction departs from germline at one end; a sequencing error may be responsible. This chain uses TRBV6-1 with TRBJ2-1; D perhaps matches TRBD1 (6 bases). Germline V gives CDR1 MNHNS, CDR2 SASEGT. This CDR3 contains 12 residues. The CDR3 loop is CACDRTRNEQIF. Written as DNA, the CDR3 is TGTGCCTGCGACAGGACCCGCAATGAGCAGATCTTC.

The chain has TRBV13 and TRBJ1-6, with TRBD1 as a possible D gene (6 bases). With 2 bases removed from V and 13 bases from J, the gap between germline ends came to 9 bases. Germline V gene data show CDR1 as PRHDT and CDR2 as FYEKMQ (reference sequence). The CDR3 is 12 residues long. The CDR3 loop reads CASSLTGNPLHF. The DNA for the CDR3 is TGTGCCAGCAGCTTAACAGGGAATCCCCTCCACTTT.

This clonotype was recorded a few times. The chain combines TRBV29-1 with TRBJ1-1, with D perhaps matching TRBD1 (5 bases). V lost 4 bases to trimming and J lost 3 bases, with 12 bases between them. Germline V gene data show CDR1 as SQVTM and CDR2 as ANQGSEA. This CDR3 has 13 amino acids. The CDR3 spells CSVVKGSDTEAFF. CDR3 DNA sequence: TGCAGCGTTGTAAAGGGGTCGGACACTGAAGCTTTCTTT.

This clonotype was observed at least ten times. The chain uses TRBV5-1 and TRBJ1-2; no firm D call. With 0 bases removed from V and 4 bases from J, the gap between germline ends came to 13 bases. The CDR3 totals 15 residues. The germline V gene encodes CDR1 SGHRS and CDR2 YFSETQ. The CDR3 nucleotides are TGCGCCAGCAGCTTGGATGGATCCCAGGCCTATGGCTACACCTTC. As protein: CASSLDGSQAYGYTF.

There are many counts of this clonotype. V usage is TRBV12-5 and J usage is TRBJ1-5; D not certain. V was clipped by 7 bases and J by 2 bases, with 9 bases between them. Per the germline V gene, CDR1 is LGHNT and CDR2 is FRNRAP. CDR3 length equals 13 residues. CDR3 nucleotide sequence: TGTGCTAGTGTTGTCATGGGCAATCAGCCCCAGCATTTT. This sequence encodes CASVVMGNQPQHF.

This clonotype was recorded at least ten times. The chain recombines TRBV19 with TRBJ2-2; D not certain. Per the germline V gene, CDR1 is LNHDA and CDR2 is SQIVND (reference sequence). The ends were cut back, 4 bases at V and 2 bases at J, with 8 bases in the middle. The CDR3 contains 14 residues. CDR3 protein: CASSSGSNTGELFF. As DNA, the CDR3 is TGTGCCAGTAGTAGCGGTTCTAACACCGGGGAGCTGTTTTTT. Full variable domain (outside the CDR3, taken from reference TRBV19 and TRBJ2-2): DGGITQSPKYLFRKEGQNVTLSCEQNLNHDAMYWYRQDPGQGLRLIYYSQIVNDFQKGDIAEGYSVSREKKESFPLTVTSAQKNPTAFYLCASSSGSNTGELFFGEGSRLTVL.